The 30 T cell receptor beta chains in this list originate from one sample, sequenced in a study of T-cell memory formation after mild COVID-19 (dated by TCRdb to the early 2020s). The receptor library was made with 5' RACE. The run used an Illumina NovaSeq 6000. TCRdb cleaned the public reads at Q25 with fastp, built clones with MiXCR and kept in-frame beta chains. Under each unique CDR3 protein, matching rows form one entry showing the most common genes and DNA. This sample lists around 320,000 distinct CDR3 sequences; around 30% were detected once. Clones ranked in the top ten supply approximately 15% of the sample. The sample consisted of PBMCs or a T cell subset sorted from them (not recorded which). All receptors derive from an adult woman who had mild COVID-19 (a few samples of this study predate the infection). The sample titles of this study are shuffled in the database, so cell type and time point are left out; the donor was told from shared clones.

Only one count was recorded for this clonotype. The J gene is TRBJ2-5, the V gene TRBV12-3 or TRBV12-4, with TRBD2 matching over 10 bases. Unmatched junction bases numbered 7, after V lost 5 bases and J lost 7 bases. CDR3 length: 14 residues. CDR3 in DNA: TGTGCCAGCAGTCCACCCCCTAGCGGGGGGACCCAGTACTTC. Amino acid sequence: CASSPPPSGGTQYF.

This clonotype was counted many times. The chain joins TRBV12-3 or TRBV12-4 to TRBJ2-5; D is ambiguous. Trimming left V 5 bases short and J 5 bases short, with 6 bases between. This CDR3 contains 11 residues. The chain's CDR3 is CASSVGETQYF. In DNA, the CDR3 is TGTGCCAGCAGTGTCGGGGAGACCCAGTACTTC.

This clonotype was picked up a small number of times. V and J are TRBV7-2 and TRBJ2-4; 11 positions agree with TRBD2. The CDR3 runs to 17 residues. V shed 0 bases and J 0 bases; nucleotides not matched to a gene: 1. Per the germline V gene, CDR1 is SGHTA and CDR2 is FQGNSA. The CDR3 DNA is TGTGCCAGCAGCTTAGCGGGACTAGCGGTAGCCAAAAACATTCAGTACTTC. This translates into CASSLAGLAVAKNIQYF.

In nucleotides, the CDR3 is TGCGCCAGCAGCCAGGGCCCCGGGACCGCCTCCTACGAGCAGTACTTC. It is translated as CASSQGPGTASYEQYF. The chain couples TRBV4-1 to TRBJ2-7, with D tentatively TRBD1 or TRBD2 (5 bases each). The V gene lost 3 bases and the J gene lost 0 bases, with 15 bases spanning the gap. Germline CDR1 and CDR2: MGHRA and YSYEKL. CDR3 length equals 16 residues.

A few counts support this clonotype. The chain has TRBV7-9 and TRBJ1-1; D is uncertain. Germline V gene sequence: CDR1 SEHNR, CDR2 FQNEAQ (reference sequence). This CDR3 comprises 14 residues. V lost 2 bases to trimming and J lost 1 base, with 8 bases between them. The CDR3 loop reads CASSLSTENTEAFF. The CDR3 DNA is TGTGCCAGCAGCTTAAGTACCGAGAACACTGAAGCTTTCTTT.

The chain combines TRBV6-5 with TRBJ2-5; TRBD1 is a possible D gene (6 bases). CDR3 size: 14 residues. Trimming pared 5 bases from V and 1 base from J, leaving 11 bases between. CDR1 and CDR2 (germline): MNHEY, SVGAGI. The DNA of the CDR3 is TGTGCCAGCAGTCCCCAGGGGCTCCAAGAGACCCAGTACTTC. Its translation is CASSPQGLQETQYF.

The genes are TRBV7-9 and TRBJ2-3; 7 nucleotides align to TRBD2. The V gene's germline CDR1 is SEHNR and CDR2 FQNEAQ (reference sequence). Germline trimming cut 4 bases from V and 5 bases from J; bases unmatched to any gene: 9. The CDR3 has 15 residues. The chain's CDR3 is CASSWEAGVGDTQYF. DNA for the CDR3: TGTGCCAGCAGCTGGGAGGCGGGAGTGGGAGATACGCAGTATTTT.

The chain employs TRBV20-1 and TRBJ1-5; 9 positions agree with TRBD1. After removal of 5 bases from V and 4 bases from J, the junction contained 9 bases not matched to a gene. The CDR3 runs 15 residues. Germline V gene data show CDR1 as DFQATT and CDR2 as SNEGSKA (reference sequence). CDR3 amino acids: CSALPGQGSNQPQHF. The CDR3 DNA reads as TGCAGTGCTTTACCGGGACAGGGAAGTAATCAGCCCCAGCATTTT.

This clonotype has only a few counts. The chain employs TRBV24-1 and TRBJ2-1; 7 positions agree with TRBD1. J was trimmed by 7 bases and V by 2 bases; bases with no gene match: 13. The CDR3 extends over 17 amino acids. Looked up from germline, CDR1 is KGHDR and CDR2 is SFDVKD. The CDR3 DNA reads TGTGCCACCAGTGATTCTCAGGGGGTAGATGGTTGGAATGAGCAGTTCTTC. Amino acid sequence: CATSDSQGVDGWNEQFF.

This clonotype was seen a handful of times. V is TRBV29-1 and J is TRBJ2-5; the D call may be TRBD1 or TRBD2 (5 bases each). CDR1 SQVTM and CDR2 ANQGSEA come from the germline V gene. This CDR3 is 13 amino acids long. Trimming shortened V by 5 bases and J by 2 bases, and 12 bases separated the two germline ends. CDR3 nucleotide sequence: TGCAGCGTTTGGGGGTGGGGTCAAGAGACCCAGTACTTC. This encodes CSVWGWGQETQYF.

V usage is TRBV7-9 and J usage is TRBJ2-7; 8 positions agree with TRBD2. Trimming cost V 5 bases and J 5 bases; bases outside gene matches: 11. The CDR3 is 15 amino acids. Germline V gives CDR1 SEHNR, CDR2 FQNEAQ (reference sequence). DNA of the CDR3: TGTGCCAGCAGCCCCGAGGCGGGGGGAATCAACGAGCAGTACTTC. As protein: CASSPEAGGINEQYF.

The chain couples TRBV27 to TRBJ2-7; 9 bases are shared with TRBD1. The CDR3 extends over 14 amino acids. V lost 6 bases and J lost 7; bases outside the gene matches: 10. Germline V lookup: CDR1 MNHEY, CDR2 SMNVEV (reference sequence). CDR3 coding DNA: TGTGCCAGCAGAAGCCGGGACAGGGCGAGGGAGCAGTACTTC. It encodes CASRSRDRAREQYF.

J is TRBJ2-7 and V is TRBV6-5; D is possibly TRBD1 (6 bases). The ends were cut back, 2 bases at V and 2 bases at J, with 10 bases in the middle. The germline V gene encodes CDR1 MNHEY and CDR2 SVGAGI. CDR3 length: 14 amino acids. The CDR3 sequence is CASSYADSTYEQYF. The CDR3 region has the DNA TGTGCCAGCAGTTACGCGGACAGTACCTACGAGCAGTACTTC.

The genes are TRBV7-6 and TRBJ2-1; D tentatively fits TRBD1 or TRBD2 (6 bases each). Looked up from germline, CDR1 is SGHVS and CDR2 is FNYEAQ. The V gene lost 2 bases and the J gene lost 9 bases, with 14 bases spanning the gap. This CDR3 spans 14 amino acids. As DNA, the CDR3 is TGTGCCAGCAGCTTAAGGGGGACTCACGGTGAGCAGTTCTTC. It codes for CASSLRGTHGEQFF.

The chain carries TRBV4-1 and TRBJ1-5; D perhaps matches TRBD1 (5 bases). From germline, CDR1 is MGHRA and CDR2 YSYEKL. The CDR3 runs 15 residues. V was trimmed by 3 bases and J by 6 bases, leaving 15 bases between them. CDR3 in DNA: TGCGCCAGCAGCCAGGGAGAGGGGTGGGGTCAGCCCCAGCATTTT. Encoded protein: CASSQGEGWGQPQHF.

This clonotype was recorded a few times. The V gene is TRBV27, the J gene TRBJ1-2, with D possibly matching TRBD1 (5 bases). Trimming left V 5 bases short and J 5 bases short, with 12 bases between. Looked up from germline, CDR1 is MNHEY and CDR2 is SMNVEV (reference sequence). This CDR3 is built from 13 residues. The CDR3 spells CASSPGRSYGYTF. The CDR3 DNA follows: TGTGCCAGCAGTCCGGGACGGTCGTATGGCTACACCTTC.

The chain combines TRBV20-1 with TRBJ1-1; TRBD1 matches at 7 bases. This CDR3 has 13 residues. Trimming cost V 2 bases and J 7 bases; bases outside gene matches: 7. Looked up from germline, CDR1 is DFQATT and CDR2 is SNEGSKA (reference sequence). CDR3 loop: CSARNDRVVEAFF. The CDR3 nucleotides read TGCAGTGCTAGAAATGACAGGGTGGTTGAAGCTTTCTTT.

The rearrangement uses TRBV6-2 or TRBV6-3 and TRBJ1-5; D is unclear. The CDR3 length is 12 residues. The V end lost 2 bases, the J end lost 4 bases, and 3 bases lay between the germline ends. Germline CDR1 MNHEY, CDR2 SVGEGT. CDR3 coding DNA: TGTGCCAGCAGTTACCTGAATCAGCCCCAGCATTTT. This gives the protein CASSYLNQPQHF.

The rearrangement uses TRBV7-9 and TRBJ2-5; D perhaps matches TRBD2 (5 bases). V was cut by 2 bases and J by 0 bases, with 13 bases left in between. Looked up from germline, CDR1 is SEHNR and CDR2 is FQNEAQ (reference sequence). This CDR3 has 16 residues. The CDR3 protein is CASSLFLLGNQETQYF. Here the CDR3 DNA reads TGTGCCAGCAGCTTATTTTTACTAGGGAACCAAGAGACCCAGTACTTC.

This chain connects TRBV24-1 to TRBJ1-2; D not resolved. Per germline, CDR1 KGHDR and CDR2 SFDVKD. Trimming removed 2 bases from V and 2 bases from J, with 14 bases in between. The CDR3 covers 16 residues. The CDR3 coding sequence is TGTGCCACCAGTGATTCCGCCCACCCGCGAAACTATGGCTACACCTTC. It yields the protein CATSDSAHPRNYGYTF.

V gene TRBV12-3 or TRBV12-4 combines with J gene TRBJ2-1; no definite D call. This CDR3 has 12 amino acids. The V end lost 6 bases, the J end lost 7 bases, and 10 bases lay between the germline ends. CDR3 bases: TGTGCCAGCAGATACCGCTGGAATGAGCAGTTCTTC. This translates into CASRYRWNEQFF.

This clonotype has a count of ten or more. The chain links TRBV7-2 to TRBJ2-4, with a weak D call TRBD2 (5 bases). Germline V gives CDR1 SGHTA, CDR2 FQGNSA. This CDR3 has 18 residues. V was cut by 4 bases and J by 1 base, with 20 bases left in between. Written as DNA, the CDR3 is TGTGCCAGCAGCTCCCACTGGACTTCCCATTCGGCCAAAAACATTCAGTACTTC. It yields the protein CASSSHWTSHSAKNIQYF.

The chain carries TRBV12-3 or TRBV12-4 and TRBJ1-1, with TRBD1 as a possible D gene (5 bases). The CDR3 sequence is 15 residues long. The ends were cut back, 3 bases at V and 2 bases at J, with 13 bases in the middle. CDR3 amino acids: CASSFGDPGNTEAFF. CDR3 coding DNA: TGTGCCAGCAGTTTCGGGGACCCGGGAAACACTGAAGCTTTCTTT.

V and J are TRBV24-1 and TRBJ2-3; D call uncertain. Trimming cost V 2 bases and J 0 bases, with 8 bases left between them. CDR1 is KGHDR, CDR2 SFDVKD, per germline. CDR3 length: 15 amino acids. CDR3 loop: CATSDYGRSTDTQYF. CDR3 nucleotides: TGTGCCACCAGTGATTATGGACGTAGCACAGATACGCAGTATTTT.

The chain links TRBV9 to TRBJ2-2; no clear D gene. Germline V lookup: CDR1 SGDLS, CDR2 YYNGEE. This CDR3 region has 13 residues. V was shortened by 2 bases and J by 10 bases, with 12 bases between the two germline ends. The CDR3, as DNA: TGTGCCAGCAGCGTCCGCGACTCGTTGGAGCTGTTTTTT. Its translation is CASSVRDSLELFF.

This clonotype was seen a few times. The chain carries TRBV20-1 and TRBJ1-5, with 8 bases that match TRBD1. The ends lost 5 bases at V and 1 base at J; junction bases unmatched: 10. The length of the CDR3 is 16 residues. Looked up from germline, CDR1 is DFQATT and CDR2 is SNEGSKA (reference sequence). CDR3 DNA sequence: TGCAGTGCTGCGGGCCCAGGGGGCGGGAGCAATCAGCCCCAGCATTTT. This encodes CSAAGPGGGSNQPQHF.

As DNA, the CDR3 is TGTGCCAGCGAGCCGCGCAACAGGGGATCGGCCTACGAGCAGTACTTC. Protein product: CASEPRNRGSAYEQYF. V usage is TRBV5-5 and J usage is TRBJ2-7, with 7 bases fitting TRBD1. V shed 7 bases, J shed 2 bases, and the junction held 15 bases outside the gene matches. There are 16 residues in the CDR3. Germline-derived CDR1 and CDR2 are SGHKS and YYEKEE (reference sequence).

This clonotype has a handful of counts. The chain recombines TRBV2 with TRBJ1-5; TRBD1 is a possible D gene (5 bases). This CDR3 has 13 residues. The germline CDR1 and CDR2 sequences are SNHLY and FYNNEI. Trimming shortened V by 6 bases and J by 11 bases, and 17 bases separated the two germline ends. The DNA of the CDR3 is TGTGCCAGCAGAGCCGGGACCGTGGGAGCCCAGCATTTT. It encodes CASRAGTVGAQHF. The variable domain in full, with the rest retrieved from reference TRBV2 and TRBJ1-5, is EPEVTQTPSHQVTQMGQEVILRCVPISNHLYFYWYRQILGQKVEFLVSFYNNEISEKSEIFDDQFSVERPDGSNFTLKIRSTKLEDSAMYFCASRAGTVGAQHFGDGTRLSIL.

The rearrangement links TRBV29-1 to TRBJ2-7; D unclear. The CDR3 extends over 11 amino acids. Per the germline V gene, CDR1 is SQVTM and CDR2 is ANQGSEA. The V end was cut by 4 bases, the J end by 0 bases, with 4 bases between. Written as DNA, the CDR3 is TGCAGCGTTGGGCACTCCTACGAGCAGTACTTC. Translated, it gives CSVGHSYEQYF.

The chain combines TRBV6-2 or TRBV6-3 with TRBJ1-5; 9 bases agree with TRBD1. The germline gives CDR1 MNHEY, CDR2 SVGEGT. The CDR3 consists of 16 residues. Trimming took 4 bases from V and 4 from J; bases not matched to a gene: 8. The CDR3 DNA reads TGTGCCAGCAGTTCCGCGGACAGGGGATGGAATCAGCCCCAGCATTTT. It is translated as CASSSADRGWNQPQHF.